This T cell receptor (beta chain) emerged from a study of T cell responses to AZD1222 COVID-19 vaccine. Study-wide findings and caveats: Reportedly, nearly half of unique spike TCRs recognized epitopes outside B.1.351/B.1.1.7 mutations.

Note on this clone: Its cognate antigen is unknown.

Looked up from germline, CDR1 is SQVTM and CDR2 is ANQGSEA. The length of the CDR3 is 12 residues. The V end lost 4 bases, the J end lost 6 bases, and 12 bases lay between the germline ends. Sequencing was performed with immunoSEQ multiplex PCR; in TCRdb, only in-frame clones are kept and a portion is missing. The repertoire holds approximately 140,000 clones, approximately 90% seen once, with about 3% in the top ten. V is TRBV29-1 and J is TRBJ1-1; a possible D gene is TRBD1 (5 bases). This sample comprised peripheral blood, obtained on day 0 of MenACWY control vaccination. The origin of this receptor is an adult in good health. CDR3 DNA sequence: TGCAGCGTTGGCGGGCAAGGGGCTGAAGCTTTCTTT. This translates into CSVGGQGAEAFF. Together with reference TRBV29-1 and TRBJ1-1, the CDR3 gives the full variable domain: SAVISQKPSRDICQRGTSLTIQCQVDSQVTMMFWYRQQPGQSLTLIATANQGSEATYESGFVIDKFPISRPNLTFSTLTVSNMSPEDSSIYLCSVGGQGAEAFFGQGTRLTVV.